The 4 T cell receptor beta chains presented below share a single source sample, sequenced in a study of blood T cells in healthy people across ages. A sample-barcoded 5' primer and a J-beta primer mix were used in a second PCR of roughly 7 to 12 cycles. TCRdb used MiXCR to reprocess the 5' RACE reads, holding one entry per CDR3 protein. The sample records around 800,000 distinct CDR3 sequences, roughly 25% being singletons. This sample was also put to use in a study of T cells of mothers and their children.

Sequencing used blood. Every receptor here comes from a boy between 10 and 17 years old in good health.

The table lists this clonotype with a few counts. The rearrangement uses TRBV27 and TRBJ2-5, with D possibly being TRBD2 (5 bases). Germline V gene data show CDR1 as MNHEY and CDR2 as SMNVEV (reference sequence). With 0 bases removed from V and 3 bases from J, the gap between germline ends came to 8 bases. This CDR3 spans 14 amino acids. The CDR3 DNA reads as TGTGCCAGCAGTTTATCGTTCGGGAAAGAGACCCAGTACTTC. Translation: CASSLSFGKETQYF.

V and J are TRBV7-2 and TRBJ1-1; D unclear. The CDR3 contains 13 residues. V gave up 4 bases and J gave up 7 bases, with 13 bases separating them. Germline CDR1 and CDR2: SGHTA and FQGNSA. This chain's CDR3 is CASSWVAMGEAFF. CDR3 bases: TGTGCCAGCAGCTGGGTGGCTATGGGTGAAGCTTTCTTT.

This chain uses TRBV5-4 with TRBJ2-5; TRBD1 aligns across 9 bases. The trim removed 2 bases at V and 4 bases at J, leaving 9 bases unmatched. Germline V gene sequence: CDR1 SGHNT, CDR2 YYREEE (reference sequence). The CDR3 is 16 amino acids. CDR3 nucleotide sequence: TGTGCCAGCAGCTTTGACACAGGGACAGGGTTAGAGACCCAGTACTTC. Translated: CASSFDTGTGLETQYF. Full variable domain (rest looked up from reference TRBV5-4 and TRBJ2-5): ETGVTQSPTHLIKTRGQQVTLRCSSQSGHNTVSWYQQALGQGPQFIFQYYREEENGRGNFPPRFSGLQFPNYSSELNVNALELDDSALYLCASSFDTGTGLETQYFGPGTRLLVL.

This chain joins TRBV6-2 or TRBV6-3 and TRBJ2-1; TRBD2 agrees at 11 bases. The V segment lost 3 bases and the J segment 10 bases; nucleotides outside the gene matches: 2. The CDR3 contains 13 residues. Germline V gene data show CDR1 as MNHEY and CDR2 as SVGEGT. This chain's CDR3 is CASSYRTSGEQFF. Written as DNA, the CDR3 is TGTGCCAGCAGTTATAGGACTAGCGGGGAGCAGTTCTTC.